This note documents a single TCR beta chain sequence. At one end the junction does not follow the germline gene, possibly because of a read error. TCRdb's table, derived via immunoSEQ multiplex PCR, lists solely in-frame clones and lacks some. The repertoire holds fewer than 45,000 clones, with roughly 93% as singletons. In germline, CDR1 is SSHAT, CDR2 FNYEAQ (reference sequence). CDR3 size: 14 residues. The sample comes from a study of T cell changes during pregnancy in multiple sclerosis. This sequence joins TRBV7-7 and TRBJ2-3; D unclear. This specimen was peripheral blood, taken in the second trimester of pregnancy. The source is a female donor in good health, enrolled as a control in a pregnancy study. In nucleotides, the CDR3 is TGTGCTAGCAGCTTAACCATCTACACAGATACGCAGTATTTT. Its protein product is CASSLTIYTDTQYF.